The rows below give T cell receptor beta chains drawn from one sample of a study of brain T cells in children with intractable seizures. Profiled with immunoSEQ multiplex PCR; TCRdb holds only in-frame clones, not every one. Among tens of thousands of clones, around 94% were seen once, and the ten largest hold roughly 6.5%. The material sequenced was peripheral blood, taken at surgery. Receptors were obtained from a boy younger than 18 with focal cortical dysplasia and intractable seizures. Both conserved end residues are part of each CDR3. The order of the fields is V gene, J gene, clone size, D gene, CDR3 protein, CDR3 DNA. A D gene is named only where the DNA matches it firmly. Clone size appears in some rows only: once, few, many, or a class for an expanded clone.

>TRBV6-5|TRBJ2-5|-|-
CASSARDRRETQYF
TGTGCCAGCAGCGCCAGGGACCGGCGGGAGACCCAGTACTTC
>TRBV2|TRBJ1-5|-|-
CASRRLSQAVNQPQHF
TGTGCCAGCAGGAGGCTGAGCCAGGCAGTCAACCAGCCCCAGCATTTT
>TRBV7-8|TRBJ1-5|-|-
CASSLGGQPQHF
TGTGCCAGCAGTTTGGGGGGGCAGCCCCAGCATTTT
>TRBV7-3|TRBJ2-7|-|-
CASSFGDTYEQYF
TGTGCCAGCAGCTTCGGGGATACCTACGAGCAGTACTTC
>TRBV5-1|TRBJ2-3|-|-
CASSTGPDTQYF
TGCGCCAGCAGTACGGGGCCAGATACGCAGTATTTT
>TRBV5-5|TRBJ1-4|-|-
CASSSTPPTNEKLFF
TGTGCCAGCAGCTCCACTCCTCCAACTAATGAAAAACTGTTTTTT
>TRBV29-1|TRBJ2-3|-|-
CSVVPLEIDDTQYF
TGCAGCGTTGTACCGCTGGAGATTGACGATACGCAGTATTTT
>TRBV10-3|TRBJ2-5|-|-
CAISELDVAKKETQYF
TGTGCCATCAGTGAGCTAGACGTAGCAAAGAAAGAGACCCAGTACTTC
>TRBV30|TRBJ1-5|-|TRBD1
CAWDREISNQPQHF
TGTGCCTGGGACAGGGAAATTAGCAATCAGCCCCAGCATTTT
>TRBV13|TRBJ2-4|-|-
CASSFAGALAKNIQYF
TGTGCCAGCAGCTTTGCAGGGGCTCTAGCCAAAAACATTCAGTACTTC
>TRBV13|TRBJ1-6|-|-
CASSLRGFNSPLHF
TGTGCCAGCAGCTTACGGGGTTTTAATTCACCCCTCCACTTT
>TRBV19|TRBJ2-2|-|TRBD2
CASSWAGGYTGELFF
TGTGCCAGTAGTTGGGCGGGAGGGTACACCGGGGAGCTGTTTTTT
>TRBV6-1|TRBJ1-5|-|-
CASSEARVAISPQHF
TGTGCCAGCAGTGAAGCGAGGGTAGCAATCAGCCCCCAGCATTTT
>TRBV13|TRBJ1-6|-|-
CASRESRAYNSPLHF
TGTGCCAGCAGAGAAAGCAGGGCCTATAATTCACCCCTCCACTTT
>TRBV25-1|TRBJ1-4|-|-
CASSEPTDPTNEKLFF
TGTGCCAGCAGTGAACCTACGGATCCAACTAATGAAAAACTGTTTTTT
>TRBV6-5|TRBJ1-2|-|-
CASTNGGGYTF
TGTGCCAGCACCAACGGGGGGGGCTACACCTTC
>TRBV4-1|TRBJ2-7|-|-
CASSQERSYEQYF
TGCGCCAGCAGCCAAGAGCGCTCCTACGAGCAGTACTTC
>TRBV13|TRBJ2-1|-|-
CASSPPGSSYNEQFF
TGTGCCAGCAGCCCCCCGGGGAGCTCCTACAATGAGCAGTTCTTC
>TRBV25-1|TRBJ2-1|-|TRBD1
CASSGTGGDLYNEQFF
TGTGCCAGCAGTGGGACAGGGGGTGACCTCTACAATGAGCAGTTCTTC
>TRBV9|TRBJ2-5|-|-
CASSVRGRETQYF
TGTGCCAGCAGCGTTCGGGGGAGGGAGACCCAGTACTTC
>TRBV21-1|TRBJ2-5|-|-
CASIPWDRRPAGFQETQYF
TGTGCCAGCATCCCTTGGGACCGACGGCCAGCGGGATTCCAAGAGACCCAGTACTTC
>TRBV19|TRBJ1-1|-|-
CASRYRDMNTEAFF
TGTGCCAGTAGATACAGGGACATGAACACTGAAGCTTTCTTT
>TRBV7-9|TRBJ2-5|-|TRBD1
CASSLGQGTGETQYF
TGTGCCAGCAGCCTGGGACAGGGGACCGGAGAGACCCAGTACTTC
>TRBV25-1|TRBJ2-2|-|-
CASMMGSNTGELFF
TGTGCCAGCATGATGGGTTCGAACACCGGGGAGCTGTTTTTT
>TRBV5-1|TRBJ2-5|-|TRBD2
CASSPLAGGIETQYF
TGCGCCAGCAGCCCCTTAGCGGGAGGGATAGAGACCCAGTACTTC
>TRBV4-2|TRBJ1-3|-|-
CASSQVSERGSGNTIYF
TGTGCCAGCAGCCAAGTATCCGAGAGGGGTTCTGGAAACACCATATATTTT
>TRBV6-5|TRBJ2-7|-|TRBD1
CASRAGTGLYEQYF
TGTGCCAGCAGGGCCGGGACAGGTCTCTACGAGCAGTACTTC
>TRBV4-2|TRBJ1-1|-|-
CASSQDYTGNTEAFF
TGTGCCAGCAGCCAAGATTATACGGGGAACACTGAAGCTTTCTTT
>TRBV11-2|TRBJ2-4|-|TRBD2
CASSLGRAGDIQYF
TGTGCCAGCAGCTTAGGCAGGGCGGGGGACATTCAGTACTTC
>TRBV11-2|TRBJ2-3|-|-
CASSPGLTDTQYF
TGTGCCAGCAGCCCGGGACTCACAGATACGCAGTATTTT
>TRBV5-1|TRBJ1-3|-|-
CASSPIVGSGNTIYF
TGCGCCAGCAGCCCCATCGTAGGGTCTGGAAACACCATATATTTT
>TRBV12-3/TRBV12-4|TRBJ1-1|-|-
CASSAGNTEAFF
TGTGCCAGCAGTGCAGGAAACACTGAAGCTTTCTTT
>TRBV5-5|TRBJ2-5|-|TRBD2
CASSYISGGGETQYF
TGTGCCAGCAGTTATATTAGCGGGGGCGGAGAGACCCAGTACTTC
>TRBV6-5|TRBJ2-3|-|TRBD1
CASNSGQANTDTQYF
TGTGCCAGCAACTCGGGACAGGCGAACACAGATACGCAGTATTTT
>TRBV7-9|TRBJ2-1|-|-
CASSVQEYNEQFF
TGTGCCAGCAGCGTACAGGAATACAATGAGCAGTTCTTC
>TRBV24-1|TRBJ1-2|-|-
CATSDFTGNYGYTF
TGTGCCACCAGTGATTTCACAGGGAACTATGGCTACACCTTC
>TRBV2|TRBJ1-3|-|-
CASREGSYTIYF
TGTGCCAGCCGCGAGGGGAGTTACACCATATATTTT
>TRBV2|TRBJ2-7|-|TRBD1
CASRLGQMSSYEQYF
TGTGCCAGCAGGTTGGGACAGATGAGCTCCTACGAGCAGTACTTC
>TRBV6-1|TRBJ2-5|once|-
CASSEALGLVYATQYF
TGTGCCAGCAGTGAAGCGCTGGGTTTGGTTTATGCGACCCAGTACTTC
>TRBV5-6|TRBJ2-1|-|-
CASSLGRNEQFF
TGTGCCAGCAGCTTGGGGAGAAATGAGCAGTTCTTC
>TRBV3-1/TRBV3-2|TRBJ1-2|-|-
CASSQAGGGSYTF
TGTGCCAGCAGCCAAGCCGGGGGCGGGAGCTACACCTTC
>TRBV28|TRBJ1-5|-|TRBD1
CASSQKTGWNNQPQHF
TGTGCCAGCAGTCAAAAGACAGGGTGGAACAATCAGCCCCAGCATTTT
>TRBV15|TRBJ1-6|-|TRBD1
CATSRSGTGSSPLHF
TGTGCCACCAGCAGATCCGGGACAGGGTCTTCACCCCTCCACTTT
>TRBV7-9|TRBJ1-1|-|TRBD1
CASSSRTGEWRNTEAFF
TGTGCCAGCAGCTCCAGGACAGGAGAGTGGAGGAACACTGAAGCTTTCTTT
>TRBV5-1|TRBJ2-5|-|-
CASSKGHRIKETQYF
TGCGCCAGCAGCAAGGGACACAGGATTAAAGAGACCCAGTACTTC
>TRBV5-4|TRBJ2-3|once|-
CASSPVGGRMGTDTQYF
TGTGCCAGCAGCCCGGTTGGGGGAAGAATGGGCACAGATACGCAGTATTTT
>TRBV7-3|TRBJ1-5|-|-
CASSLTSGGAQPQHF
TGTGCCAGCAGCTTAACGTCTGGCGGGGCCCAGCCCCAGCATTTT
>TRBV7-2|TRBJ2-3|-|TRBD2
CASSFWAGGADTQYF
TGTGCCAGCAGCTTTTGGGCGGGAGGGGCAGATACGCAGTATTTT
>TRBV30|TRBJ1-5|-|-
CAWSGGNNQPQHF
TGTGCCTGGAGTGGGGGGAACAATCAGCCCCAGCATTTT
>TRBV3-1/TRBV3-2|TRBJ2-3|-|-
CASSQEYRDGLTDTQYF
TGTGCCAGCAGCCAAGAATACCGGGACGGGCTAACAGATACGCAGTATTTT
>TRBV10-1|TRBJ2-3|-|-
CASSETTVPTDTQYF
TGCGCCAGCAGTGAAACTACAGTACCCACAGATACGCAGTATTTT
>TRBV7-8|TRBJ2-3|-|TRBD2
CASSLVRREKTDTQYF
TGTGCCAGCAGCTTAGTCCGGCGGGAGAAGACAGATACGCAGTATTTT
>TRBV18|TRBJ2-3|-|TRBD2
CASSRVAGGVTDTQYF
TGTGCCAGCTCCCGCGTAGCGGGAGGGGTCACAGATACGCAGTATTTT
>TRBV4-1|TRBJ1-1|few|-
CASSRLEGKVTEAFF
TGCGCCAGCAGCCGCCTTGAGGGCAAGGTCACTGAAGCTTTCTTT
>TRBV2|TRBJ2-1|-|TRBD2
CASRREGLAANEQFF
TGTGCCAGCCGCCGGGAGGGACTAGCGGCCAATGAGCAGTTCTTC
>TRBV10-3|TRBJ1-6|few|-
CAATGQPNSPLHF
TGTGCCGCCACGGGGCAACCCAATTCACCCCTCCACTTT
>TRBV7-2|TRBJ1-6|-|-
CASSLVGRPPLHF
TGTGCCAGCAGCTTAGTCGGCAGACCACCCCTCCACTTT